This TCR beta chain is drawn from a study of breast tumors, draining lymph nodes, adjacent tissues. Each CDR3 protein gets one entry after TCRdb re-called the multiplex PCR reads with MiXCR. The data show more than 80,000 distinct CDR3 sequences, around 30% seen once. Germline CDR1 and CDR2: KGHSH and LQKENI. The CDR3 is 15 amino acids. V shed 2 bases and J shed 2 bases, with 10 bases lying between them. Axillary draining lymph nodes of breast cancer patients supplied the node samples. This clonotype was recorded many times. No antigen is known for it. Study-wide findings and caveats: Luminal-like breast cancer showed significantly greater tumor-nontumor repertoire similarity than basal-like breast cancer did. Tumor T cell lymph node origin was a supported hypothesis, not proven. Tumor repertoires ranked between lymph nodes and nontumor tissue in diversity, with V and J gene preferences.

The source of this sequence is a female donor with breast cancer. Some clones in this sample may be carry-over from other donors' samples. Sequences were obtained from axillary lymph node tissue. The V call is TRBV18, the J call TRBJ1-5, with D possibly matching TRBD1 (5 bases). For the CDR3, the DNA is TGTGCCAGCTCACCAGGGGCGAACGGCAATCAGCCCCAGCATTTT. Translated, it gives CASSPGANGNQPQHF. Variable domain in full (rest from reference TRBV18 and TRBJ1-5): NAGVMQNPRHLVRRRGQEARLRCSPMKGHSHVYWYRQLPEEGLKFMVYLQKENIIDESGMPKERFSAEFPKEGPSILRIQQVVRGDSAAYFCASSPGANGNQPQHFGDGTRLSIL.